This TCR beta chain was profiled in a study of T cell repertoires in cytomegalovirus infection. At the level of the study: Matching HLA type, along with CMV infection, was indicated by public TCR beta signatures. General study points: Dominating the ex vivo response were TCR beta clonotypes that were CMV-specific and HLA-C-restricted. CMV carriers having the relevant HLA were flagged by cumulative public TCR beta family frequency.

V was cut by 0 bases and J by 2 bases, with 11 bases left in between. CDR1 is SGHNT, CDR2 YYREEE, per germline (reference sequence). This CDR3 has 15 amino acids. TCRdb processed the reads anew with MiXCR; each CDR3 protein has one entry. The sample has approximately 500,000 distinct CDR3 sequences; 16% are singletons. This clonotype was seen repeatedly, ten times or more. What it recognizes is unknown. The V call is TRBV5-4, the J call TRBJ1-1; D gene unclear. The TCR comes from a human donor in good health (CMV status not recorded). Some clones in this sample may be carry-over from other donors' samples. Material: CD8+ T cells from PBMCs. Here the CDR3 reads CASSLALGINTEAFF. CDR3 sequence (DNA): TGTGCCAGCAGCTTGGCCTTAGGGATTAACACTGAAGCTTTCTTT.